One sample yielded the 5 T cell receptor beta chains listed below, sequenced in a study of OX40 agonist ivuxolimab in advanced cancers. Measured with immunoSEQ multiplex PCR; TCRdb has only the in-frame clones, and not every one. The sample consists of around 40,000 clones, 80% of them appearing once. The sequencing here drew on CD4+ or CD8+ T cells sorted from blood, taken in a trial of the OX40 agonist ivuxolimab. The receptors were gathered from an adult with an advanced solid tumor such as melanoma, head and neck, liver or kidney cancer.

The gene calls are TRBV7-6 and TRBJ2-3; D is undetermined. Germline V gives CDR1 SGHVS, CDR2 FNYEAQ. There are 15 residues in the CDR3. Trimming shortened V by 3 bases and J by 4 bases, and 14 bases separated the two germline ends. The CDR3 nucleotides read TGTGCCAGCAGCTTTAAACCCGCTACTCCAGATACGCAGTATTTT. Amino acids: CASSFKPATPDTQYF.

V usage is TRBV9 and J usage is TRBJ2-5; 7 nucleotides match TRBD1. This CDR3 is built from 16 residues. Germline V gives CDR1 SGDLS, CDR2 YYNGEE. J lost 3 bases, V lost 0 bases, and 8 bases had no gene match. The CDR3 region is CASSVAPQGVEETQYF. The CDR3 DNA is TGTGCCAGCAGCGTAGCCCCTCAGGGGGTAGAAGAGACCCAGTACTTC.

This clone was observed a handful of times. This chain links TRBV9 with TRBJ1-1, with D uncertain. V gave up 1 base and J gave up 2 bases, with 9 bases separating them. The CDR3 has 14 amino acids. The germline V gene has CDR1 SGDLS and CDR2 YYNGEE. The CDR3 sequence is CASSVQVSNTEAFF. The CDR3 DNA reads as TGTGCCAGCAGCGTACAAGTATCTAACACTGAAGCTTTCTTT. The variable domain in full, completed from reference TRBV9 and TRBJ1-1, reads DSGVTQTPKHLITATGQRVTLRCSPRSGDLSVYWYQQSLDQGLQFLIQYYNGEERAKGNILERFSAQQFPDLHSELNLSSLELGDSALYFCASSVQVSNTEAFFGQGTRLTVV.

Comments on this clone: Its ends do not fully match the called genes, so a read error is possible. The chain has TRBV7-3 and TRBJ2-1, with 9 bases fitting TRBD2. The CDR3 totals 15 residues. The V gene's germline CDR1 is SGHTA and CDR2 FQGTGA. This chain's CDR3 is CASSFGTSSHNEQFF. CDR3 coding DNA: TGTGCCAGCAGCTTCGGGACTAGCTCCCACAATGAGCAGTTCTTC.

The rearrangement links TRBV5-1 to TRBJ2-4; the D is unclear. Trimming took 4 bases from V and 0 from J, leaving 8 bases between them. Per germline, CDR1 SGHRS and CDR2 YFSETQ. The CDR3 extends over 14 amino acids. CDR3 region: CASSRGLAKNIQYF. The CDR3 bases are TGCGCCAGCAGCCGCGGCTTAGCCAAAAACATTCAGTACTTC.